The rows below give T cell receptor beta chains drawn from one sample of a study of T cells in Graves' hyperthyroidism and ophthalmopathy. MiXCR was run by TCRdb on the multiplex PCR reads, yielding one entry per CDR3 protein. The data hold about 550,000 distinct CDR3 sequences, with more than 20% observed a single time. What was sequenced was blood. The origin of the receptors is a man in his late teens or twenties with Graves' hyperthyroidism. CDR3s include the opening cysteine and the closing phenylalanine or tryptophan. The D gene is left open where the match is weak. Some rows mark clone size as missing; the rest say once, few, many or name a class of expanded clone.

D	V	J	size	CDR3
TRBD1	TRBV11-2	TRBJ2-5	once	CASSLPRTGRETQYF
TRBD1	TRBV4-1	TRBJ1-5	few	CASSDRANSNQPQHF
TRBD2	TRBV5-1	TRBJ2-2	NA	CASSLTSANTGELFF
TRBD1	TRBV6-1	TRBJ2-7	many	CASSAPGQGAYEQYF
TRBD1	TRBV2	TRBJ1-2	many	CASSTQDRFYGYTF
NA	TRBV6-1	TRBJ2-2	many	CASSADYLGELFF
NA	TRBV15	TRBJ1-1	many	CATSREGNTEAFF
TRBD2	TRBV6-2/TRBV6-3	TRBJ2-7	NA	CASSSGLAGDSYEQYF
NA	TRBV27	TRBJ2-7	NA	CASRRGGAVYEQYF
NA	TRBV28	TRBJ1-1	NA	CASSLTGTHYTEAFF
NA	TRBV28	TRBJ1-5	many	CASSHLLGDNQPQHF
NA	TRBV11-2	TRBJ2-5	NA	CASSSPELGSKTQYF
NA	TRBV6-2/TRBV6-3	TRBJ1-5	once	CASSLPQGRNQPQHF
TRBD1	TRBV12-3/TRBV12-4	TRBJ1-6	few	CASSGQGAGSPLHF
NA	TRBV7-2	TRBJ2-7	NA	CASSPGDLPEQYF
TRBD1	TRBV20-1	TRBJ1-6	NA	CSATGDYNSPLHF
TRBD2	TRBV3-1	TRBJ2-5	NA	CASSQMRGVHQETQYF
TRBD1	TRBV18	TRBJ2-7	NA	CASSPEQGSHEQYF
NA	TRBV29-1	TRBJ1-2	NA	CSVEDESGYTF
NA	TRBV7-2	TRBJ2-5	NA	CASSVGGAGETKYF